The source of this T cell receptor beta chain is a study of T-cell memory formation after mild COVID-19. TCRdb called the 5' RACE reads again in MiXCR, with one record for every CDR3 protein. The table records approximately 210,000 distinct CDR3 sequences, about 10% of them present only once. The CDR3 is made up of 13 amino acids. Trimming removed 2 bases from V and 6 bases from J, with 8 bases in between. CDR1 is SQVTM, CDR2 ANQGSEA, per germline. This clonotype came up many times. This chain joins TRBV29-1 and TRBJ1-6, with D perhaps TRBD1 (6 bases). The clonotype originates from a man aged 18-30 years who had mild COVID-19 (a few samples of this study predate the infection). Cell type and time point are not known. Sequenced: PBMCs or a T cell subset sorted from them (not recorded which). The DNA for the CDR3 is TGCAGCGTTGAATTGGACAGTAATTCACCCCTCCACTTT. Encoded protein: CSVELDSNSPLHF.